What follows are 18 T cell receptor beta chains derived from one specimen sequenced in a study of blood T cells in healthy people across ages. Through a sample-barcoded 5' primer and a J-beta primer mix, a second PCR was run for about 6 to 11 cycles. TCRdb independently ran MiXCR on the 5' RACE reads; one entry per CDR3 protein. The sample consists of around 650,000 distinct CDR3 sequences, around 43% of them appearing once. The sample consisted of blood. These receptors all come from a man older than 75 in good health.

This rearrangement joins TRBV18 to TRBJ2-7, with 11 bases that match TRBD1. V lost 5 bases to trimming and J lost 2 bases; unmatched junction nucleotides: 5. The V gene's germline CDR1 is KGHSH and CDR2 LQKENI. The CDR3 extends over 15 amino acids. In DNA, the CDR3 is TGTGCCAGCTCATCGGACAGGGGGCTTACCTACGAGCAGTACTTC. Protein product: CASSSDRGLTYEQYF.

The chain recombines TRBV7-2 with TRBJ1-2; a possible D gene is TRBD1 (6 bases). CDR3 length: 13 amino acids. Per the germline V gene, CDR1 is SGHTA and CDR2 is FQGNSA. V lost 4 bases to trimming and J lost 5 bases, with 11 bases between them. The CDR3 protein is CASSSQGNYGYTF. The CDR3 bases are TGTGCCAGCAGCTCACAGGGAAATTATGGCTACACCTTC.

J is TRBJ2-3 and V is TRBV12-3 or TRBV12-4, with a possible D match to TRBD2 (6 bases). This CDR3 is 15 amino acids long. Trimming removed 8 bases at V and 4 bases at J, with 19 bases between. The CDR3 loop is CASGPTGLNADTQYF. The CDR3 DNA is TGTGCCAGCGGACCAACGGGACTGAACGCAGATACGCAGTATTTT.

This clonotype was counted between two and nine times. The chain joins TRBV7-2 to TRBJ2-3; 12 positions match TRBD2. V was pared by 1 base and J by 2 bases, with 4 bases of the junction left unmatched. CDR1 is SGHTA, CDR2 FQGNSA, per germline. The CDR3 loop spans 17 amino acids. This chain's CDR3 is CASSLDGTSGYTDTQYF. CDR3 DNA sequence: TGTGCCAGCAGCTTAGATGGGACTAGCGGGTACACAGATACGCAGTATTTT.

This clonotype has only a few counts. The rearrangement links TRBV10-3 to TRBJ2-1; D remains ambiguous. CDR1 and CDR2 (germline): ENHRY, SYGVKD. The length of the CDR3 is 12 residues. V was pared by 7 bases and J by 0 bases, with 4 bases between. The CDR3 coding sequence is TGTGCCATCATGGGCTCCTACAATGAGCAGTTCTTC. Its translation is CAIMGSYNEQFF.

The J gene is TRBJ2-1, the V gene TRBV4-1; D might be TRBD1 or TRBD2, each matching 5 bases. Trimming took 3 bases from V and 4 from J, leaving 16 bases between them. The CDR3 has 16 residues. Germline V gene sequence: CDR1 MGHRA, CDR2 YSYEKL. CDR3 amino acids: CASSQPGTAPYNEQFF. For the CDR3, the DNA is TGCGCCAGCAGCCAGCCTGGGACGGCCCCTTACAATGAGCAGTTCTTC.

About this clonotype itself: A junction boundary mismatches the germline segment, possibly from a read error. The chain has TRBV7-2 and TRBJ2-2; 9 bases fit TRBD2. This CDR3 comprises 19 residues. Germline loops: CDR1 SGHTA, CDR2 FQGNSA. CDR3 loop: CASSQRVSGRPTSTGERFF. In DNA form, the CDR3 reads TGTGCCAGCAGCCAACGCGTTAGCGGGAGACCCACAAGCACCGGGGAGCGGTTTTTT.

About this clonotype itself: A read error is possible here, since a much larger clone lies one base away. The chain combines TRBV9 with TRBJ1-2; no definite D call. V gave up 4 bases and J gave up 6 bases, with 13 bases separating them. Germline CDR1 SGDLS, CDR2 YYNGEE. The CDR3 has 13 amino acids. The CDR3 sequence: CASSWRAHHGYTF. DNA for the CDR3: TGTGCCAGCAGCTGGCGGGCCCATCATGGCTACACCTTC.

Only a few counts were recorded for this clonotype. The chain links TRBV20-1 to TRBJ2-5; TRBD2 aligns across 9 bases. J lost 1 base, V lost 5 bases, and 5 bases had no gene match. This CDR3 has 14 residues. In germline, CDR1 is DFQATT, CDR2 SNEGSKA (reference sequence). CDR3 in amino acids: CSAWKTSGQETQYF. CDR3 sequence (DNA): TGCAGTGCTTGGAAGACTAGCGGCCAAGAGACCCAGTACTTC.

V and J are TRBV13 and TRBJ2-7, with TRBD2 matching over 7 bases. CDR3 length equals 15 residues. Germline CDR1 reads PRHDT; CDR2 reads FYEKMQ (reference sequence). Losses at the gene ends were 5 bases for V and 3 bases for J; bases not matched to a gene: 10. Written as DNA, the CDR3 is TGTGCCAGCAGCCCTGGACTAGGCGGGAACTACGAGCAGTACTTC. Amino acids: CASSPGLGGNYEQYF.

This clonotype was found once. V usage is TRBV5-1 and J usage is TRBJ1-4; D may be TRBD1 (5 bases). This CDR3 comprises 14 residues. Germline CDR1 SGHRS, CDR2 YFSETQ. The V end lost 3 bases, the J end lost 8 bases, and 14 bases lay between the germline ends. CDR3 DNA: TGCGCCAGCAGCTCCGGGGCTAACGGAGAAAAACTGTTTTTT. Protein sequence: CASSSGANGEKLFF. Supplemented by reference TRBV5-1 and TRBJ1-4, the full variable domain reads KAGVTQTPRYLIKTRGQQVTLSCSPISGHRSVSWYQQTPGQGLQFLFEYFSETQRNKGNFPGRFSGRQFSNSRSEMNVSTLELGDSALYLCASSSGANGEKLFFGSGTQLSVL.

This chain connects TRBV7-2 to TRBJ2-5, with D maybe TRBD1 (5 bases). CDR1 is SGHTA and CDR2 is FQGNSA in the germline V gene. The V and J ends lost 1 base and 13 bases respectively, with 19 bases between them. The length of the CDR3 is 14 residues. This CDR3 is CASSLDHSGGARYF. CDR3 in DNA: TGTGCCAGCAGCTTAGACCATTCGGGTGGGGCCCGGTACTTC.

Only a few counts were recorded for this clonotype. The chain employs TRBV9 and TRBJ2-5; either TRBD1 or TRBD2 may fit D (6 bases each). CDR3 length: 11 residues. CDR1 is SGDLS, CDR2 YYNGEE, per germline. Trimming shortened V by 10 bases and J by 3 bases, and 10 bases separated the two germline ends. The CDR3 sequence: CAGGPKETQYF. The CDR3, as DNA: TGTGCCGGGGGGCCGAAAGAGACCCAGTACTTC. Looking up the rest from reference TRBV9 and TRBJ2-5 gives the full variable domain: DSGVTQTPKHLITATGQRVTLRCSPRSGDLSVYWYQQSLDQGLQFLIQYYNGEERAKGNILERFSAQQFPDLHSELNLSSLELGDSALYFCAGGPKETQYFGPGTRLLVL.

This clonotype was counted a few times. J is TRBJ2-1 and V is TRBV24-1, with 10 bases matching TRBD2. The germline CDR1 and CDR2 sequences are KGHDR and SFDVKD. V shed 4 bases, J shed 0 bases, and the junction held 2 bases outside the gene matches. The CDR3 is 16 residues long. Here the CDR3 reads CATSEQRGGSYNEQFF. Here the CDR3 DNA reads TGTGCCACCAGTGAACAGCGGGGGGGCTCCTACAATGAGCAGTTCTTC.

This clonotype was seen many times. The chain joins TRBV28 to TRBJ2-1; D gene uncertain. This CDR3 contains 15 residues. Germline V CDR1 and CDR2: MDHEN, SYDVKM. The V gene lost 2 bases and the J gene lost 2 bases, with 10 bases spanning the gap. The CDR3 region has the DNA TGTGCCAGCAGTTTAGGCCAGGAGCCCTACAATGAGCAGTTCTTC. This gives the protein CASSLGQEPYNEQFF.

The sample holds a few counts of this clonotype. The rearrangement links TRBV24-1 to TRBJ2-7; 9 nucleotides agree with TRBD2. The junction had 3 bases not matched to a gene; V was cut back by 4 bases and J by 0 bases. The CDR3 length is 15 residues. Germline assignment: CDR1 KGHDR and CDR2 SFDVKD. The CDR3, as DNA: TGTGCCACCAGTGAGAGAGCGGGAGGCTCCTACGAGCAGTACTTC. Encoded protein: CATSERAGGSYEQYF.

The rearrangement links TRBV10-3 to TRBJ2-7; D not resolved. The CDR3 contains 12 residues. Germline CDR1 ENHRY, CDR2 SYGVKD. The V gene lost 2 bases and the J gene lost 7 bases, with 9 bases spanning the gap. CDR3: CAISERDEEQYF. The CDR3 coding sequence is TGTGCCATCAGTGAGAGGGATGAAGAGCAGTACTTC.

This clonotype has more than one count but fewer than ten. The chain carries TRBV6-5 and TRBJ2-7; D uncertain. The CDR3 runs to 15 residues. V dropped 2 bases and J dropped 6 bases, with 17 bases sitting between them. The germline V gene encodes CDR1 MNHEY and CDR2 SVGAGI. The CDR3 is CASSYDLGNSGEQYF. The CDR3 DNA follows: TGTGCCAGCAGTTACGATTTAGGGAACTCGGGCGAGCAGTACTTC.